The present entry profiles one T cell receptor beta chain with its context. This sample includes further DNA sequences coding for the same CDR3. This specimen comes from a study of blood T cell repertoires in COVID-19. About the study: The study drew acute and convalescent COVID-19 samples from the United States, Italy and Spain. The cDNA or gDNA used as material had been derived from T cells, B-cell-depleted T cells, or PBMCs.

Per the original methods: Amplifying reference gene primers gave estimates of nucleated cell counts. The repertoire was sequenced with immunoSEQ multiplex PCR; TCRdb's copy has only in-frame clones and lacks some. V, J and clone size derive from that table, while D and trimming were established from the DNA sequence. Here the sample spans 250,000 to 350,000 clones, around nine tenths being singletons. Trimming cost V 6 bases and J 0 bases; bases outside gene matches: 5. Germline CDR1 and CDR2: SQVTM and ANQGSEA. CDR3 length equals 14 residues. V is TRBV29-1 and J is TRBJ2-1; 7 bases fit TRBD2. The sequence was collected from a man aged 25 to 40 with acute or convalescent COVID-19. Input material: peripheral blood. CDR3 nucleotides: TGCAGCGTGGCTGGCGGGAGCTCCTACAATGAGCAGTTCTTC. Translating gives CSVAGGSSYNEQFF.